This TCR beta chain was retrieved from a study of beta chain features in type 1 diabetes. The study, taken as a whole, reports: Reduced insertions and increased deletions marked VDJ junctions in type 1 diabetes patients. For Type 1 diabetes patients, all four CD4+ subsets carried TCRB CDR3s that were moderately but significantly shorter.

With respect to this clone: The antigen remains undetermined.

The V end was cut by 9 bases, the J end by 6 bases, with 15 bases between. The germline V gene has CDR1 MNHNS and CDR2 SASEGT. This CDR3 has 12 residues. The study reverse transcribed the entire isolated RNA, so it sequenced expressed TCRB transcripts. Libraries were prepared by immunoSEQ multiplex PCR; TCRdb keeps only in-frame clonotypes and omits some of them. The sample carries under 130,000 clones, under 30% recorded once. Sequencing used central memory CD4+ T cells from blood. V gene TRBV6-1 combines with J gene TRBJ2-7, with D tentatively TRBD2 (6 bases). The clonotype was recovered from a woman in her late teens or twenties with type 1 diabetes. The CDR3 spells CASSRESGEQYV. CDR3 nucleotides: TGTGCCAGTTCCCGGGAGTCAGGCGAGCAGTACGTC.